This TCR beta chain was sequenced for a study of response to subunit inactivated influenza vaccine. TCRdb processed the RT-PCR reads anew with MiXCR; each CDR3 protein has one entry. The table records approximately 200,000 distinct CDR3 sequences, approximately 15% of them present only once. The study, taken as a whole, reports: It was the authors' suggestion that each seasonal influenza vaccination recruits few new T cells.

Looked up from germline, CDR1 is MDHEN and CDR2 is SYDVKM. With 3 bases removed from V and 7 bases from J, the gap between germline ends came to 13 bases. The CDR3 spans 14 residues. This clonotype was found once. The antigen is undetermined. The sequences come from CD8+ T cells sorted from PBMCs, collected more than 4 days after vaccination. The chain employs TRBV28 and TRBJ1-5; perhaps TRBD1 as D (5 bases). The source of this sequence is a man aged 50 to 59 who received an inactivated influenza vaccine. CDR3 bases: TGTGCCAGCAGTTTTCTGGGGACTTCACAGCCCCAGCATTTT. Translating it yields CASSFLGTSQPQHF.